This T cell receptor (beta chain) derives from a study of shared clonotypes between healthy human individuals. V was pared by 1 base and J by 3 bases, with 12 bases of the junction left unmatched. CDR1 MGHRA and CDR2 YSYEKL come from the germline V gene. The CDR3 has 18 residues. Clones were read by immunoSEQ multiplex PCR, and TCRdb kept only the in-frame ones, dropping some. The repertoire holds around 1.1 million clones, with 70% to 85% as singletons. This clone was detected only once. The chain couples TRBV4-1 to TRBJ2-7, with 10 bases lining up with TRBD2. Sequencing used memory CD4+ T cells from PBMCs. The sample's subset: CD45RA-negative fraction. The source is a man between 18 and 29 years old in good health. Some clones in this sample may be carry-over from other donors' samples. The CDR3, as DNA: TGCGCCAGCAGCCAAGTCAGCGGGAGGGCCTCGAGTAGCTACGAGCAGTACTTC. This encodes CASSQVSGRASSSYEQYF.